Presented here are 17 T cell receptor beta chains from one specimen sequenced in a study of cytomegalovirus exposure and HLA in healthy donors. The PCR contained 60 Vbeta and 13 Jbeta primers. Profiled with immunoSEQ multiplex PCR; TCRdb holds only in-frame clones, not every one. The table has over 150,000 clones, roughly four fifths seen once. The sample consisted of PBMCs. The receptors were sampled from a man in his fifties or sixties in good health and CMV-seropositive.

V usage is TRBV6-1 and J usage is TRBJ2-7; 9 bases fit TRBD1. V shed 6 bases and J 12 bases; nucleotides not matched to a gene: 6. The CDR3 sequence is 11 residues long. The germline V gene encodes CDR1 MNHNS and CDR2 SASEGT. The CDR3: CASRLDRGRYF. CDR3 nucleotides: TGTGCCAGCAGACTGGACAGGGGCAGGTACTTC.

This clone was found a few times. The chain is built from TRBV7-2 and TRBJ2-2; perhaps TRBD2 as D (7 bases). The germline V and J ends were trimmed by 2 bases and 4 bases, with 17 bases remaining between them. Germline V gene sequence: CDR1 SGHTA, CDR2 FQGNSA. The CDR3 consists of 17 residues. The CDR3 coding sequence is TGTGCCAGCAGCTTATTGTCGGGGGGCGGGGGCACCGGGGAGCTGTTTTTT. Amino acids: CASSLLSGGGGTGELFF.

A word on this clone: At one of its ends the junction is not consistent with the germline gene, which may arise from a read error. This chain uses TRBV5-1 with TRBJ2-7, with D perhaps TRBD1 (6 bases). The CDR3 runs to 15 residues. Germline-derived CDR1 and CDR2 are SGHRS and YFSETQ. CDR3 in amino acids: CASTLGMGTTYEQYF. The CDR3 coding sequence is TGCGCCAGCACCTTGGGGATGGGGACAACCTACGAGCAGTACTTC.

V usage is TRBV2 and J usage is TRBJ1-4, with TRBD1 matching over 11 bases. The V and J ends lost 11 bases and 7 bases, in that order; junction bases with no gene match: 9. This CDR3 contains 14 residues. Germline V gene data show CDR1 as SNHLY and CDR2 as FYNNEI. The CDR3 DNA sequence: TGTGCCGGCGGGACAGGGGGATTCGGTGAAAAACTGTTTTTT. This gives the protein CAGGTGGFGEKLFF.

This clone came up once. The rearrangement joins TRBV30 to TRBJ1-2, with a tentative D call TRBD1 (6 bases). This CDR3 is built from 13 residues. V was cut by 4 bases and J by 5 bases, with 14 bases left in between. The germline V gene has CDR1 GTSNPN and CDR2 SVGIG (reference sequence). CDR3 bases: TGTGCCTGGAACCCCGGGGGGGCGTATGGCTACACCTTC. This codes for CAWNPGGAYGYTF.

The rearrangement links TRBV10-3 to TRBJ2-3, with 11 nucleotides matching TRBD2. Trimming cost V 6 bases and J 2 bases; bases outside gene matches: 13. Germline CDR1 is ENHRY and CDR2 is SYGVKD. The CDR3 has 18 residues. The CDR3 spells CAISHSGRAGSNTDTQYF. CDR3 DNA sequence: TGTGCCATCAGCCATAGCGGGAGGGCCGGGTCTAACACAGATACGCAGTATTTT.

The CDR3 sequence: CASSLTGKPEAFF. As DNA, the CDR3 is TGTGCCAGCAGTCTCACAGGGAAGCCTGAAGCTTTCTTT. The chain uses TRBV28 and TRBJ1-1; maybe TRBD1 (6 bases). There are 13 residues in the CDR3. Germline V lookup: CDR1 MDHEN, CDR2 SYDVKM. V was shortened by 5 bases and J by 6 bases, with 13 bases between the two germline ends.

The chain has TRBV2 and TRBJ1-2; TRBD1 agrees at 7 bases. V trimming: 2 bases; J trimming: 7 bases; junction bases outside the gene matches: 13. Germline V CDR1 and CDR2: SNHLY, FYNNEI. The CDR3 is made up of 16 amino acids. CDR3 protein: CASSERFQGVTSGYTF. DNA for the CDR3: TGTGCCAGCAGTGAAAGGTTCCAGGGGGTGACAAGTGGCTACACCTTC.

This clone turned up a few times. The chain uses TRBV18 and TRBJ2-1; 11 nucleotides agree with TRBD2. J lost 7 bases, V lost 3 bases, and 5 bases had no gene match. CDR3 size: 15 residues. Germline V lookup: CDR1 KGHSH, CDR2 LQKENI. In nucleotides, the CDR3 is TGTGCCAGCTCACCCCCACTAGCGGGAGATAATGAGCAGTTCTTC. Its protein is CASSPPLAGDNEQFF.

Here the CDR3 DNA reads TGTGCCAGCAGCTTCGACAGGCTGGAGCAGTACTTC. Residues: CASSFDRLEQYF. The chain links TRBV7-8 to TRBJ2-7; TRBD1 might be the D (6 bases). CDR1 is SGHVS, CDR2 FQNEAQ, per germline. Between the trimmed V and J ends, which lost 3 bases and 7 bases, there was a span of 10 bases. The CDR3 loop spans 12 amino acids. Complete variable domain (other parts from reference TRBV7-8 and TRBJ2-7): GAGVSQSPRYKVAKRGQDVALRCDPISGHVSLFWYQQALGQGPEFLTYFQNEAQLDKSGLPSDRFFAERPEGSVSTLKIQRTQQEDSAVYLCASSFDRLEQYFGPGTRLTVT.

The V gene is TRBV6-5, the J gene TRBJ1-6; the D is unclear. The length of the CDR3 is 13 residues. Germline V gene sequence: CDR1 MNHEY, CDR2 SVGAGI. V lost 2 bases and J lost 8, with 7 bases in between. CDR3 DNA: TGTGCCAGCAGTTACGGCCGGGATTCACCCCTCCACTTT. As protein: CASSYGRDSPLHF.

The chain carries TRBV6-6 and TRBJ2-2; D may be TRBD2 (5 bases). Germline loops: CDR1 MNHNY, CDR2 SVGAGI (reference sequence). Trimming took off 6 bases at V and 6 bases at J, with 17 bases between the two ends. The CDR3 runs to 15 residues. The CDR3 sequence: CASRPDSRFAGELFF. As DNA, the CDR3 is TGTGCCAGCAGACCGGACTCGCGTTTTGCCGGGGAGCTGTTTTTT.

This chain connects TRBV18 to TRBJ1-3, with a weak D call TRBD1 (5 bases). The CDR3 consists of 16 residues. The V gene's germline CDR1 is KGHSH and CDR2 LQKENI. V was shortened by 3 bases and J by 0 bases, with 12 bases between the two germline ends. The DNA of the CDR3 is TGTGCCAGCTCACCCATGGACACAAGCTCTGGAAACACCATATATTTT. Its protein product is CASSPMDTSSGNTIYF.

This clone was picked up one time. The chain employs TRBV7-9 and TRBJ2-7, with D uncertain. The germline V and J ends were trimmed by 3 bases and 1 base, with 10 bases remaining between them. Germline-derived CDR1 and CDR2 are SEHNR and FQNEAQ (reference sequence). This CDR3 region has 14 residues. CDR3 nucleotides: TGTGCCAGCAGCTTTGCCACACCGTCCTACGAGCAGTACTTC. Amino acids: CASSFATPSYEQYF. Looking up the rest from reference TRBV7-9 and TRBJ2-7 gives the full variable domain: DTGVSQNPRHKITKRGQNVTFRCDPISEHNRLYWYRQTLGQGPEFLTYFQNEAQLEKSRLLSDRFSAERPKGSFSTLEIQRTEQGDSAMYLCASSFATPSYEQYFGPGTRLTVT.

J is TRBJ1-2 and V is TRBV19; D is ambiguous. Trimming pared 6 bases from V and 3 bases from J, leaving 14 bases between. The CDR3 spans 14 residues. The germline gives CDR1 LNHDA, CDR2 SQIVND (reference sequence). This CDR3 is CASRANGVHYGYTF. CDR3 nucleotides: TGTGCCAGTAGGGCCAACGGGGTCCACTATGGCTACACCTTC.

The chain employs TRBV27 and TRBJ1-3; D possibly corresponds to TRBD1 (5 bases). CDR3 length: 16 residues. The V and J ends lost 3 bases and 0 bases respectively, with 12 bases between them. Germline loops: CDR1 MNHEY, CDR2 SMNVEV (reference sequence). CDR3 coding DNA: TGTGCCAGCAGTTTTTCAGGGACTCACTCTGGAAACACCATATATTTT. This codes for CASSFSGTHSGNTIYF.

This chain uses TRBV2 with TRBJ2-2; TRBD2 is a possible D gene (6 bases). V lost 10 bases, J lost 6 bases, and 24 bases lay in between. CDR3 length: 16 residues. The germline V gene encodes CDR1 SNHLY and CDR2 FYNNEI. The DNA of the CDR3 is TGTGCCACCCGGGTGGTAGCGGATAGAGATGCCGGGGAGCTGTTTTTT. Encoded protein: CATRVVADRDAGELFF.